This passage covers 21 T cell receptor beta chains from one sample sequenced in a study of Ad26.COV2.S vaccination and SARS-CoV-2 variants. TCRdb keeps only in-frame clones here, not all; method: immunoSEQ multiplex PCR. The data contain over 110,000 clones, roughly 89% of them seen just once; the ten biggest clones take up approximately 5%. Sequenced here: peripheral blood, sampled after recovery from COVID-19. All receptors derive from a human donor who had recovered from COVID-19.

This rearrangement joins TRBV19 to TRBJ1-3; no definite D call. The CDR3 is made up of 13 amino acids. Germline V gives CDR1 LNHDA, CDR2 SQIVND (reference sequence). V lost 6 bases, J lost 0 bases, and 6 bases lay in between. CDR3 DNA: TGTGCCAGTAGACATAGCTCTGGAAACACCATATATTTT. This translates into CASRHSSGNTIYF.

The chain carries TRBV27 and TRBJ1-4; 9 bases line up with TRBD1. J was trimmed by 8 bases and V by 5 bases; bases with no gene match: 6. The CDR3 runs to 14 residues. The germline gives CDR1 MNHEY, CDR2 SMNVEV (reference sequence). The CDR3 spells CASSRDRGKEKLFF. CDR3 DNA: TGTGCCAGCAGTCGCGACAGGGGGAAAGAAAAACTGTTTTTT.

V and J are TRBV18 and TRBJ2-5; TRBD2 matches at 15 bases. Trimming took 5 bases from V and 1 from J; bases not matched to a gene: 5. Germline V gene lookup returns CDR1 KGHSH and CDR2 LQKENI. CDR3 length: 17 residues. CDR3 in amino acids: CASSAGLAGGLQETQYF. CDR3 coding DNA: TGTGCCAGCTCAGCGGGACTAGCGGGGGGCCTCCAAGAGACCCAGTACTTC.

The chain is built from TRBV18 and TRBJ2-5; no clear D gene. Germline lookup yields CDR1 KGHSH and CDR2 LQKENI. Trimming took off 3 bases at V and 7 bases at J, with 12 bases between the two ends. CDR3 length equals 13 residues. CDR3 sequence reads: CASSPGNPGTQYF. Here the CDR3 DNA reads TGTGCCAGCTCACCCGGAAACCCCGGGACCCAGTACTTC.

This rearrangement joins TRBV6-1 to TRBJ2-5, with D unclear. The CDR3 is made up of 15 amino acids. V gave up 2 bases and J gave up 4 bases, with 14 bases separating them. Per germline, CDR1 MNHNS and CDR2 SASEGT. Written as DNA, the CDR3 is TGTGCCAGCAGTGAATTGGGTCGGGTTCTAGAGACCCAGTACTTC. This gives the protein CASSELGRVLETQYF.

V gene TRBV15 combines with J gene TRBJ1-1; unclear D gene. The CDR3 length is 15 residues. CDR1 and CDR2 from the germline V gene are LNHNV and YYDKDF (reference sequence). V lost 1 base to trimming and J lost 0 bases, with 9 bases between them. CDR3 nucleotides: TGTGCCACCAGCAGAGCCCCCGGCCTGAACACTGAAGCTTTCTTT. It encodes CATSRAPGLNTEAFF.

The V gene is TRBV20-1, the J gene TRBJ1-5, with 10 bases aligning to TRBD1. The CDR3 has 18 amino acids. V shed 3 bases and J 0 bases; nucleotides not matched to a gene: 11. CDR1 and CDR2 (germline): DFQATT, SNEGSKA (reference sequence). Here the CDR3 DNA reads TGCAGTGCTAGTTTTGATTGGGGGACAGGGGTTAGCAATCAGCCCCAGCATTTT. Its protein is CSASFDWGTGVSNQPQHF.

V and J are TRBV13 and TRBJ2-3; D possibly corresponds to TRBD2 (7 bases). CDR3 length: 16 residues. The germline gives CDR1 PRHDT, CDR2 FYEKMQ (reference sequence). The V end lost 5 bases, the J end lost 0 bases, and 15 bases lay between the germline ends. CDR3: CASSARGATSTDTQYF. The CDR3 DNA is TGTGCCAGCAGCGCACGGGGGGCGACTAGCACAGATACGCAGTATTTT.

This clone was detected once. The rearrangement joins TRBV10-2 to TRBJ1-6; TRBD1 might be the D (5 bases). This CDR3 contains 16 residues. V lost 2 bases and J 9 bases, leaving 17 bases between the germline ends. Germline loops: CDR1 WSHSY, CDR2 SAAADI. The CDR3 here is CASSERPGGYGSPLHF. CDR3 in DNA: TGCGCCAGCAGTGAGAGGCCGGGGGGATATGGTTCACCCCTCCACTTT.

The genes are TRBV28 and TRBJ1-3, with D possibly being TRBD1 (5 bases). Germline CDR1 is MDHEN and CDR2 is SYDVKM. The CDR3 has 15 residues. Deletions cut 3 bases from V and 0 bases from J, with 9 bases between. The CDR3: CASSFLGGSGNTIYF. The CDR3 region has the DNA TGTGCCAGCAGTTTCTTGGGGGGCTCTGGAAACACCATATATTTT.

The chain has TRBV2 and TRBJ1-5; D unresolved. This CDR3 is 14 amino acids long. Looked up from germline, CDR1 is SNHLY and CDR2 is FYNNEI. V was trimmed by 3 bases and J by 7 bases, leaving 13 bases between them. The CDR3 region is CASSEEQKGQPQHF. Here the CDR3 DNA reads TGTGCCAGCAGTGAGGAACAGAAGGGACAGCCCCAGCATTTT.

On this clone: The sample carries other DNA sequences with the same CDR3. The V call is TRBV6-5, the J call TRBJ1-2; weak D call: TRBD1 (5 bases). The CDR3 covers 13 residues. The V gene's germline CDR1 is MNHEY and CDR2 SVGAGI. Trimming left V 0 bases short and J 3 bases short, with 5 bases between. This CDR3 is CASSYSGDYGYTF. DNA of the CDR3: TGTGCCAGCAGTTACTCGGGGGACTATGGCTACACCTTC.

This chain joins TRBV2 and TRBJ1-5; maybe TRBD1 (5 bases). CDR1 is SNHLY, CDR2 FYNNEI, per germline. This CDR3 has 15 amino acids. The germline V and J ends were trimmed by 6 bases and 2 bases, with 14 bases remaining between them. The DNA for the CDR3 is TGTGCCAGCAGGGCCGGGGCCGGGGGCAATCAGCCCCAGCATTTT. Amino acids: CASRAGAGGNQPQHF.

CDR3 loop: CASSYARVLNTEAFF. CDR3 nucleotide sequence: TGTGCCAGCAGTTACGCGAGGGTCCTTAACACTGAAGCTTTCTTT. V gene TRBV6-2 or TRBV6-3 combines with J gene TRBJ1-1; D is uncertain. Germline lookup yields CDR1 MNHEY and CDR2 SVGEGT. The germline V and J ends were trimmed by 2 bases and 2 bases, with 12 bases remaining between them. CDR3 length: 15 amino acids.

This chain links TRBV11-2 with TRBJ2-5; possible D gene TRBD2, 6 bases. The CDR3 loop spans 15 amino acids. Trimming cost V 5 bases and J 4 bases, with 17 bases left between them. CDR1 and CDR2 (germline): SGHAT, FQNNGV. The CDR3 spells CASSLMVSGVETQYF. As DNA, the CDR3 is TGTGCCAGCAGCCTTATGGTTTCGGGGGTAGAGACCCAGTACTTC.

The chain joins TRBV6-5 to TRBJ2-2; D is uncertain. CDR3 length equals 15 residues. With 4 bases removed from V and 0 bases from J, the gap between germline ends came to 9 bases. Germline V gene data show CDR1 as MNHEY and CDR2 as SVGAGI. The CDR3 DNA is TGTGCCAGCAGTTCCAGATACGCGAACACCGGGGAGCTGTTTTTT. This sequence encodes CASSSRYANTGELFF.

The chain uses TRBV6-2 or TRBV6-3 and TRBJ2-7, with 9 bases that match TRBD1. Germline trimming cut 5 bases from V and 3 bases from J; bases unmatched to any gene: 17. CDR3 length equals 18 residues. Germline lookup yields CDR1 MNHEY and CDR2 SVGEGT. The CDR3 region has the DNA TGTGCCAGCAGTGGAGGAAAATTTGACAGGGGGGGACGCTACGAGCAGTACTTC. This sequence encodes CASSGGKFDRGGRYEQYF.

The V and J genes are TRBV11-2 and TRBJ2-1, with 9 bases that match TRBD1. The CDR3 has 16 residues. J gave up 8 bases and V 5 bases, and 13 bases lay outside the gene matches. Per germline, CDR1 SGHAT and CDR2 FQNNGV. CDR3 sequence (DNA): TGTGCCAGCAGCCAGGGTTTGGGACAGGGTATTGATGAGCAGTTCTTC. Its protein is CASSQGLGQGIDEQFF.

V usage is TRBV2 and J usage is TRBJ2-1; perhaps TRBD2 as D (7 bases). From germline, CDR1 is SNHLY and CDR2 FYNNEI. The CDR3 has 15 residues. V was pared by 4 bases and J by 1 base, with 11 bases between. DNA for the CDR3: TGTGCCAGCAGTGGGGGGGGCCTTTCCTACAATGAGCAGTTCTTC. It yields the protein CASSGGGLSYNEQFF.

This chain joins TRBV3-1 (or the pseudogene TRBV3-2) and TRBJ1-1, with TRBD1 as a possible D gene (6 bases). The V gene lost 4 bases and the J gene lost 2 bases, with 11 bases spanning the gap. Germline V lookup: CDR1 LGHDT, CDR2 YNNKEL (reference sequence). This CDR3 is built from 14 residues. The DNA of the CDR3 is TGTGCCAGCAGCCGGGGACATACAAACACTGAAGCTTTCTTT. It codes for CASSRGHTNTEAFF.

The chain couples TRBV7-9 to TRBJ2-1; D not resolved. The CDR3 contains 12 residues. Looked up from germline, CDR1 is SEHNR and CDR2 is FQNEAQ (reference sequence). The V and J ends lost 1 base and 6 bases respectively, with 4 bases between them. CDR3 DNA: TGTGCCAGCAGCTTAGTTGGCAATGAGCAGTTCTTC. Protein product: CASSLVGNEQFF. The whole variable domain, filled in from reference TRBV7-9 and TRBJ2-1, reads DTGVSQNPRHKITKRGQNVTFRCDPISEHNRLYWYRQTLGQGPEFLTYFQNEAQLEKSRLLSDRFSAERPKGSFSTLEIQRTEQGDSAMYLCASSLVGNEQFFGPGTRLTVL.